This is a list of T cell receptor beta chains from one sample in a study of blood T cell repertoires in COVID-19. Method: immunoSEQ multiplex PCR; TCRdb's copy keeps in-frame clones and lacks some. This table holds hundreds of thousands of clones, over 85% found once. The specimen sequenced was peripheral blood. These receptors were collected from a woman aged 25 to 39 with COVID-19, enrolled during active disease. Each CDR3 is given with its conserved first and last residue. The order of the fields is J gene, clone size, V gene, D gene, CDR3 DNA, CDR3 protein. D genes are given only for firm matches. Only some rows state a clone size, as once, few, many or a class for expanded clones.

TRBJ1-1 . TRBV2 . TGTGCCAGCAGCCCCGTGACTGAAGCTTTCTTT CASSPVTEAFF
TRBJ1-3 . TRBV19 . TGTGCCAGTAGTCCCCAGGGGAGAGGAAACACCATATATTTT CASSPQGRGNTIYF
TRBJ1-1 . TRBV24-1 . TGTGCCACTGGAGGGTACACTGAAGCTTTCTTT CATGGYTEAFF
TRBJ2-1 . TRBV12-3/TRBV12-4 . TGTGCCAGCAGTTTATTAAGCGGCGGGGAGCAGTTCTTC CASSLLSGGEQFF
TRBJ2-7 few TRBV6-5 TRBD2 TGTGCCAGCAGTCTTGGGGGAGGGAGCTCCTACGAGCAGTACTTC CASSLGGGSSYEQYF
TRBJ2-7 . TRBV6-1 . TGTGCCAGCAGTGAAAGGGGGACGACGGTAACATACGAGCAGTACTTC CASSERGTTVTYEQYF
TRBJ2-7 . TRBV15 TRBD2 TGTGCCACCGGGTCCAGCGGGACCTACGAGCAGTACTTC CATGSSGTYEQYF
TRBJ2-3 . TRBV9 TRBD2 TGTGCCAGCAGCCTTAGCGGGGGGGCGGAAGATACGCAGTATTTT CASSLSGGAEDTQYF
TRBJ1-5 . TRBV2 . TGTGCCAGCAGTGAAGGGCAGGCCCGGGGGTATGGGCCCCAGCATTTT CASSEGQARGYGPQHF
TRBJ1-1 . TRBV11-2 . TGTGCCAGCAGCTTCAATACTTACACTGAAGCTTTCTTT CASSFNTYTEAFF
TRBJ2-2 . TRBV5-1 . TGCGCCAGCAGTTTTACTTCTACCGGGGAGCTGTTTTTT CASSFTSTGELFF
TRBJ2-1 . TRBV4-1 . TGCGCCAGCAGCCAAGATCCCGGGACACTATACAATGAGCAGTTCTTC CASSQDPGTLYNEQFF
TRBJ1-2 once TRBV2 . TGTGCCAGCATCGGGGGGTATTATGGCTACACCTTC CASIGGYYGYTF